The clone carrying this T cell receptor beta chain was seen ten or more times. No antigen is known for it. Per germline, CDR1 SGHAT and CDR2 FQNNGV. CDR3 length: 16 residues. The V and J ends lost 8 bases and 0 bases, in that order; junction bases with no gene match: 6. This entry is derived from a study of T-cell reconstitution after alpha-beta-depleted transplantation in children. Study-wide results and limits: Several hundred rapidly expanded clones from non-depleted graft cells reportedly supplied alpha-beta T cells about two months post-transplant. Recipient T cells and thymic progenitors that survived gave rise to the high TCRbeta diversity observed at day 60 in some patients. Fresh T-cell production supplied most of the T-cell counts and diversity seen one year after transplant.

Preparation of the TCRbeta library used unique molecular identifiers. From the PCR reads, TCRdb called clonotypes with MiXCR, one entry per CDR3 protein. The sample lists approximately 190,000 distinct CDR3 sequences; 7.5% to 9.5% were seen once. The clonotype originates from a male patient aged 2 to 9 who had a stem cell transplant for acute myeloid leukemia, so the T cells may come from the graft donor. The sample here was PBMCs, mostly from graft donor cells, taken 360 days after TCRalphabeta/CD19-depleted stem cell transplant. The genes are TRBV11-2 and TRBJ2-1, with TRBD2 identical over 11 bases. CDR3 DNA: TGTGCCAGCGGAAGACTAGCGGGGAGCTCCTACAATGAGCAGTTCTTC. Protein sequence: CASGRLAGSSYNEQFF.